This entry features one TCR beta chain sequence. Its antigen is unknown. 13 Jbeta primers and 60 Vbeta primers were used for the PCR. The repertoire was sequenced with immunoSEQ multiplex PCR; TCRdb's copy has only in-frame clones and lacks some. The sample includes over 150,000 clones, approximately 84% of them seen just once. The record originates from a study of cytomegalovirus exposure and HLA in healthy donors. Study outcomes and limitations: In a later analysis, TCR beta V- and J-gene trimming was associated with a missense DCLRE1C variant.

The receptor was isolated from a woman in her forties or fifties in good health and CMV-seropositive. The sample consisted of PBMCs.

CDR3 nucleotides: TGTGCCAGCACCCAAACGTGGCCCAACTCTGGAAACACCATATATTTT. Translating it yields CASTQTWPNSGNTIYF. This rearrangement joins TRBV28 to TRBJ1-3, with D unresolved. Deletions cut 7 bases from V and 0 bases from J, with 16 bases between. Looked up from germline, CDR1 is MDHEN and CDR2 is SYDVKM. The CDR3 length is 16 residues.